A selection of T cell receptor beta chains follows, all from one sample in a study of shared clonotypes between healthy human individuals. Method: immunoSEQ multiplex PCR; TCRdb's copy keeps in-frame clones and lacks some. The sample lists hundreds of thousands of clones, about 96% occurring once. The source material was naive CD8+ T cells sorted from blood. These receptors came from a woman between 25 and 40 years old in good health. Both conserved end residues are part of each CDR3. The D gene is left open where the match is weak. Clone size, where shown, is once, few, many, or a class for clones that have expanded.

D gene: -; V gene: TRBV9; CDR3 length: 13; J gene: TRBJ1-5; clone size: -; CDR3 protein: CASSVGDNQPQHF; CDR3 DNA: TGTGCCAGCAGCGTAGGGGACAATCAGCCCCAGCATTTT
D gene: TRBD2; V gene: TRBV27; CDR3 length: 16; J gene: TRBJ2-1; clone size: -; CDR3 protein: CASSLTALAASNEQFF; CDR3 DNA: TGTGCCAGCAGTTTGACAGCTCTAGCGGCAAGTAATGAGCAGTTCTTC
D gene: TRBD1; V gene: TRBV7-9; CDR3 length: 16; J gene: TRBJ2-3; clone size: -; CDR3 protein: CASSFPTGGGTDTQYF; CDR3 DNA: TGTGCCAGCAGCTTCCCGACAGGGGGCGGCACAGATACGCAGTATTTT
D gene: TRBD2; V gene: TRBV15; CDR3 length: 15; J gene: TRBJ2-7; clone size: -; CDR3 protein: CATSTRTSDSYEQYF; CDR3 DNA: TGTGCCACCAGCACCCGGACTAGCGATTCCTACGAGCAGTACTTC
D gene: TRBD2; V gene: TRBV6-5; CDR3 length: 16; J gene: TRBJ2-5; clone size: -; CDR3 protein: CASSYSQREGGETQYF; CDR3 DNA: TGTGCCAGCAGTTACTCGCAGCGGGAGGGAGGGGAGACCCAGTACTTC
D gene: -; V gene: TRBV2; CDR3 length: 12; J gene: TRBJ2-7; clone size: -; CDR3 protein: CASGRSSYEQYF; CDR3 DNA: TGTGCCAGCGGCAGGAGCTCCTACGAGCAGTACTTC
D gene: TRBD1; V gene: TRBV7-9; CDR3 length: 14; J gene: TRBJ1-2; clone size: -; CDR3 protein: CAIDRDRDNYGYTF; CDR3 DNA: TGTGCCATCGACCGGGACAGGGATAACTATGGCTACACCTTC
D gene: -; V gene: TRBV27; CDR3 length: 14; J gene: TRBJ1-5; clone size: -; CDR3 protein: CASSLRQNNQPQHF; CDR3 DNA: TGTGCCAGCAGTTTAAGACAGAACAATCAGCCCCAGCATTTT
D gene: TRBD1; V gene: TRBV7-9; CDR3 length: 15; J gene: TRBJ2-3; clone size: -; CDR3 protein: CASSLAGGRTDTQYF; CDR3 DNA: TGTGCCAGCAGCTTAGCAGGGGGCAGGACAGATACGCAGTATTTT
D gene: TRBD2; V gene: TRBV30; CDR3 length: 14; J gene: TRBJ2-7; clone size: -; CDR3 protein: CAWSTSGRIDEQYF; CDR3 DNA: TGTGCCTGGAGCACTAGCGGGAGAATCGACGAGCAGTACTTC
D gene: -; V gene: TRBV28; CDR3 length: 15; J gene: TRBJ2-7; clone size: -; CDR3 protein: CASSFRAPPRDEQYF; CDR3 DNA: TGTGCCAGCAGTTTTAGGGCACCCCCTCGAGACGAGCAGTACTTC
D gene: TRBD2; V gene: TRBV7-8; CDR3 length: 14; J gene: TRBJ2-7; clone size: -; CDR3 protein: CASSGLAGTYEQYF; CDR3 DNA: TGTGCCAGCAGCGGACTAGCGGGAACCTACGAGCAGTACTTC
D gene: TRBD1; V gene: TRBV27; CDR3 length: 14; J gene: TRBJ1-1; clone size: -; CDR3 protein: CASSENTGGTEAFF; CDR3 DNA: TGTGCCAGCAGTGAGAATACAGGGGGCACTGAAGCTTTCTTT
D gene: -; V gene: TRBV13; CDR3 length: 14; J gene: TRBJ2-7; clone size: -; CDR3 protein: CASSLEGSPYEQYF; CDR3 DNA: TGTGCCAGCAGCTTAGAAGGGAGCCCCTACGAGCAGTACTTC
D gene: -; V gene: TRBV28; CDR3 length: 15; J gene: TRBJ1-5; clone size: -; CDR3 protein: CASSSHVLGFQPQHF; CDR3 DNA: TGTGCCAGCAGTTCGCATGTCCTGGGATTTCAGCCCCAGCATTTT
D gene: -; V gene: TRBV28; CDR3 length: 15; J gene: TRBJ2-7; clone size: -; CDR3 protein: CASSLSGIGTYEQYF; CDR3 DNA: TGTGCCAGCAGTTTATCCGGTATCGGGACCTACGAGCAGTACTTC
D gene: -; V gene: TRBV13; CDR3 length: 16; J gene: TRBJ2-3; clone size: -; CDR3 protein: CASSLRGLANTDTQYF; CDR3 DNA: TGTGCCAGCAGCCTCCGGGGGCTAGCGAACACAGATACGCAGTATTTT
D gene: -; V gene: TRBV29-1; CDR3 length: 11; J gene: TRBJ2-7; clone size: -; CDR3 protein: CSVARRYEQYF; CDR3 DNA: TGCAGCGTTGCGCGTCGCTACGAGCAGTACTTC
D gene: -; V gene: TRBV13; CDR3 length: 13; J gene: TRBJ2-5; clone size: -; CDR3 protein: CASSFTGRQTQYF; CDR3 DNA: TGTGCCAGCAGCTTCACAGGGAGGCAGACCCAGTACTTC
D gene: TRBD1; V gene: TRBV6-1; CDR3 length: 14; J gene: TRBJ2-1; clone size: -; CDR3 protein: CASSLRDSYNEQFF; CDR3 DNA: TGTGCCAGCAGCCTTAGGGACAGCTACAATGAGCAGTTCTTC
D gene: -; V gene: TRBV2; CDR3 length: 14; J gene: TRBJ1-2; clone size: -; CDR3 protein: CASSTHTQWYGYTF; CDR3 DNA: TGTGCCAGCAGTACCCACACTCAGTGGTATGGCTACACCTTC
D gene: -; V gene: TRBV6-1; CDR3 length: 15; J gene: TRBJ1-5; clone size: -; CDR3 protein: CASSETLGRVGPQHF; CDR3 DNA: TGTGCCAGCAGTGAAACCCTGGGACGTGTGGGCCCCCAGCATTTT
D gene: -; V gene: TRBV5-4; CDR3 length: 16; J gene: TRBJ1-2; clone size: -; CDR3 protein: CASSQTTEDLLYGYTF; CDR3 DNA: TGTGCCAGCAGCCAGACGACAGAAGATCTACTCTATGGCTACACCTTC
D gene: -; V gene: TRBV9; CDR3 length: 14; J gene: TRBJ1-3; clone size: -; CDR3 protein: CASSVTGAGNTIYF; CDR3 DNA: TGTGCCAGCAGCGTAACGGGGGCTGGAAACACCATATATTTT
D gene: TRBD2; V gene: TRBV5-1; CDR3 length: 16; J gene: TRBJ2-1; clone size: -; CDR3 protein: CASSSGTSGFLDEQFF; CDR3 DNA: TGCGCCAGCAGCTCGGGGACTAGCGGGTTTTTGGATGAGCAGTTCTTC
D gene: -; V gene: TRBV19; CDR3 length: 16; J gene: TRBJ1-4; clone size: few; CDR3 protein: CASSPRPGANNEKLFF; CDR3 DNA: TGTGCCAGTAGTCCTCGGCCGGGGGCGAATAATGAAAAACTGTTTTTT
D gene: -; V gene: TRBV14; CDR3 length: 13; J gene: TRBJ2-7; clone size: -; CDR3 protein: CASSQDGTYEQYF; CDR3 DNA: TGTGCCAGCAGCCAAGATGGTACTTACGAGCAGTACTTC
D gene: -; V gene: TRBV7-9; CDR3 length: 17; J gene: TRBJ2-7; clone size: -; CDR3 protein: CASSLPGTPRGGYEQYF; CDR3 DNA: TGTGCCAGCAGCTTACCCGGGACGCCGCGCGGAGGATACGAGCAGTACTTC
D gene: TRBD1; V gene: TRBV28; CDR3 length: 14; J gene: TRBJ1-2; clone size: -; CDR3 protein: CASSWSGQGQGYTF; CDR3 DNA: TGTGCCAGCAGCTGGTCGGGACAGGGGCAAGGCTACACCTTC
D gene: -; V gene: TRBV5-4; CDR3 length: 12; J gene: TRBJ2-1; clone size: -; CDR3 protein: CASSGDSNEQFF; CDR3 DNA: TGTGCCAGCAGCGGGGACTCAAATGAGCAGTTCTTC
D gene: TRBD2; V gene: TRBV27; CDR3 length: 14; J gene: TRBJ2-7; clone size: -; CDR3 protein: CASRWTSGFYEQYF; CDR3 DNA: TGTGCCAGCAGATGGACTAGCGGATTCTACGAGCAGTACTTC
D gene: -; V gene: TRBV30; CDR3 length: 13; J gene: TRBJ2-5; clone size: -; CDR3 protein: CAWSVLGWGEQYF; CDR3 DNA: TGTGCCTGGAGTGTACTGGGCTGGGGGGAGCAGTACTTC
D gene: -; V gene: TRBV27; CDR3 length: 13; J gene: TRBJ1-2; clone size: -; CDR3 protein: CASSLSAGYGYTF; CDR3 DNA: TGTGCCAGCAGTTTATCCGCAGGTTATGGCTACACCTTC
D gene: -; V gene: TRBV27; CDR3 length: 14; J gene: TRBJ2-7; clone size: -; CDR3 protein: CASSPRDWDGEQYF; CDR3 DNA: TGTGCCAGCAGTCCCCGGGACTGGGACGGGGAGCAGTACTTC
D gene: TRBD1; V gene: TRBV7-2; CDR3 length: 20; J gene: TRBJ2-2; clone size: -; CDR3 protein: CASSLAQGQGPRRWTGELFF; CDR3 DNA: TGTGCCAGCAGCTTAGCTCAGGGACAGGGCCCCCGAAGATGGACCGGGGAGCTGTTTTTT
D gene: -; V gene: TRBV11-2; CDR3 length: 15; J gene: TRBJ2-5; clone size: -; CDR3 protein: CASSPTTGLGETQYF; CDR3 DNA: TGTGCCAGCAGCCCAACCACAGGGCTTGGGGAGACCCAGTACTTC
D gene: TRBD2; V gene: TRBV11-2; CDR3 length: 16; J gene: TRBJ2-3; clone size: -; CDR3 protein: CASSFGREGGTDTQYF; CDR3 DNA: TGTGCCAGCAGCTTCGGGCGGGAGGGAGGGACAGATACGCAGTATTTT
D gene: -; V gene: TRBV19; CDR3 length: 13; J gene: TRBJ2-7; clone size: -; CDR3 protein: CASSIVWGYEQYF; CDR3 DNA: TGTGCCAGTAGTATAGTTTGGGGCTACGAGCAGTACTTC
D gene: TRBD1; V gene: TRBV27; CDR3 length: 14; J gene: TRBJ2-1; clone size: once; CDR3 protein: CASHGTGIVNEQFF; CDR3 DNA: TGTGCCAGCCATGGGACAGGGATAGTCAATGAGCAGTTCTTC
D gene: TRBD2; V gene: TRBV6-6; CDR3 length: 14; J gene: TRBJ2-7; clone size: -; CDR3 protein: CASSYGAGAYEQYF; CDR3 DNA: TGTGCCAGCAGTTACGGGGCGGGGGCCTACGAGCAGTACTTC
D gene: -; V gene: TRBV6-6; CDR3 length: 15; J gene: TRBJ2-5; clone size: -; CDR3 protein: CASSYEGGGMETQYF; CDR3 DNA: TGTGCCAGCAGTTATGAGGGGGGCGGGATGGAGACCCAGTACTTC
D gene: TRBD1; V gene: TRBV13; CDR3 length: 20; J gene: TRBJ2-1; clone size: -; CDR3 protein: CASSLEWGTGEGPSSNEQFF; CDR3 DNA: TGTGCCAGCAGCTTAGAATGGGGGACAGGGGAAGGACCTAGCAGCAATGAGCAGTTCTTC
D gene: TRBD2; V gene: TRBV4-1; CDR3 length: 16; J gene: TRBJ2-1; clone size: -; CDR3 protein: CASSQDGTSSYNEQFF; CDR3 DNA: TGCGCCAGCAGCCAAGACGGGACTAGCTCTTACAATGAGCAGTTCTTC
D gene: -; V gene: TRBV5-6; CDR3 length: 15; J gene: TRBJ2-7; clone size: -; CDR3 protein: CASSLVGSLLGEQYF; CDR3 DNA: TGTGCCAGCAGCTTGGTAGGGAGCTTACTCGGGGAGCAGTACTTC
D gene: -; V gene: TRBV2; CDR3 length: 14; J gene: TRBJ1-2; clone size: -; CDR3 protein: CASSDHPKAYGYTF; CDR3 DNA: TGTGCCAGCAGCGATCACCCTAAGGCCTATGGCTACACCTTC
D gene: -; V gene: TRBV27; CDR3 length: 15; J gene: TRBJ2-7; clone size: -; CDR3 protein: CASSLKGGGGYEQYF; CDR3 DNA: TGTGCCAGCAGTTTAAAGGGCGGAGGCGGTTACGAGCAGTACTTC
D gene: -; V gene: TRBV6-1; CDR3 length: 17; J gene: TRBJ2-1; clone size: -; CDR3 protein: CASSERLYGTSSDEQFF; CDR3 DNA: TGTGCCAGCAGTGAACGATTGTACGGGACCTCAAGTGATGAGCAGTTCTTC
D gene: TRBD2; V gene: TRBV5-6; CDR3 length: 15; J gene: TRBJ2-1; clone size: -; CDR3 protein: CASRLTSGKYNEQFF; CDR3 DNA: TGTGCCAGCAGGTTGACTAGCGGCAAGTACAATGAGCAGTTCTTC
D gene: -; V gene: TRBV2; CDR3 length: 14; J gene: TRBJ1-1; clone size: -; CDR3 protein: CASSPRPGNTEAFF; CDR3 DNA: TGTGCCAGCAGTCCGCGACCGGGGAACACTGAAGCTTTCTTT
D gene: -; V gene: TRBV11-3; CDR3 length: 13; J gene: TRBJ2-1; clone size: -; CDR3 protein: CASSLSSYNEQFF; CDR3 DNA: TGTGCCAGCAGCCTAAGCTCCTACAATGAGCAGTTCTTC
D gene: -; V gene: TRBV9; CDR3 length: 13; J gene: TRBJ2-7; clone size: -; CDR3 protein: CASSVDPPAEQYF; CDR3 DNA: TGTGCCAGCAGCGTAGATCCCCCCGCCGAGCAGTACTTC
D gene: -; V gene: TRBV7-9; CDR3 length: 12; J gene: TRBJ2-1; clone size: -; CDR3 protein: CASSPGIGEQFF; CDR3 DNA: TGTGCCAGCAGCCCCGGGATCGGTGAGCAGTTCTTC
D gene: TRBD1; V gene: TRBV5-1; CDR3 length: 12; J gene: TRBJ2-7; clone size: -; CDR3 protein: CASSSGQVRWNF; CDR3 DNA: TGCGCCAGCAGCTCGGGACAGGTCCGGTGGAACTTC
D gene: -; V gene: TRBV5-4; CDR3 length: 14; J gene: TRBJ1-1; clone size: -; CDR3 protein: CASSHRASHTEAFF; CDR3 DNA: TGTGCCAGCAGCCACCGGGCTTCACACACTGAAGCTTTCTTT
D gene: TRBD2; V gene: TRBV19; CDR3 length: 15; J gene: TRBJ2-1; clone size: -; CDR3 protein: CATAAGGSSYNEQFF; CDR3 DNA: TGTGCCACCGCAGCGGGGGGTAGCTCCTACAATGAGCAGTTCTTC
D gene: -; V gene: TRBV16; CDR3 length: 14; J gene: TRBJ2-7; clone size: -; CDR3 protein: CASSQSTGADEQYF; CDR3 DNA: TGTGCCAGCAGCCAATCGACGGGAGCGGATGAGCAGTACTTC
D gene: -; V gene: TRBV5-8; CDR3 length: 13; J gene: TRBJ2-7; clone size: -; CDR3 protein: CASSLTLIYEQYF; CDR3 DNA: TGTGCCAGCAGCTTGACCCTGATCTACGAGCAGTACTTC
D gene: TRBD1; V gene: TRBV7-8; CDR3 length: 16; J gene: TRBJ2-6; clone size: -; CDR3 protein: CASSSGQVSGANVLTF; CDR3 DNA: TGTGCCAGCAGCTCTGGACAGGTCTCTGGGGCCAACGTCCTGACTTTC
D gene: -; V gene: TRBV6-5; CDR3 length: 14; J gene: TRBJ1-5; clone size: -; CDR3 protein: CASSPGMLTQPQHF; CDR3 DNA: TGTGCCAGCAGCCCCGGGATGCTTACTCAGCCCCAGCATTTT